The sequence of this TCR beta chain was determined in a study of blood T cell repertoires in COVID-19. About the research overall: Specimens from acute and convalescent COVID-19 originated in the United States, Italy and Spain. Sample material is recorded as cDNA or gDNA derived from T cells, B-cell-depleted T cells, or PBMCs.

Per germline, CDR1 SGHDT and CDR2 YYEEEE. Germline trimming cut 4 bases from V and 5 bases from J; bases unmatched to any gene: 4. There are 13 residues in the CDR3. Authors' processing steps: Nucleated cell counts were estimated from reference gene primer amplification. Repertoires were generated with immunoSEQ multiplex PCR, while TCRdb's copy carries only in-frame clones and drops some. V, J and clone size are those of that table, while D and trimming were read from the DNA. The sample lists about 71,000 clones; around 84% were seen once. The source material was peripheral blood. This TCR derives from a man aged 45 to 65 with active COVID-19. The V call is TRBV5-6, the J call TRBJ2-5, with TRBD1 matching 8 bases. CDR3 sequence (DNA): TGTGCCAGCAGCCGGGACAGGCGCGAGACCCAGTACTTC. It codes for CASSRDRRETQYF.